The sequence of this T cell receptor beta chain was determined in a study of sequential checkpoint blockade in melanoma. About the study: First-line arms were nivolumab then ipilimumab, or the reverse, randomized 1:1. Each arm's sequence ended with maintenance nivolumab.

The treatment denotes: randomized to nivolumab then ipilimumab (arm A) or the reverse (arm B). DNA-damaging chemotherapy had not been given to any patient beforehand. Sorted cells were live CD3+CD8+, lacking CD19 and CD56, from PBMCs. The assay was immunoSEQ multiplex PCR, and TCRdb's table has in-frame clones only and misses some. The data contain over 15,000 clones, 80% of them singletons. The CDR3 totals 14 residues. Trimming at V came to 6 bases and at J to 4 bases, leaving 6 bases not matched to a gene. Looked up from germline, CDR1 is SGHVS and CDR2 is FQNEAQ. This specimen consisted of CD8+ T cells sorted from blood (inferred from file names), obtained from a patient given nivolumab and ipilimumab in sequence. This receptor was obtained from a human donor with melanoma. J is TRBJ2-7 and V is TRBV7-8, with 10 nucleotides matching TRBD1. The CDR3 DNA follows: TGTGCCAGCAGGAGTGGGGGACAGGGGTACGAGCAGTACTTC. Its protein product is CASRSGGQGYEQYF.